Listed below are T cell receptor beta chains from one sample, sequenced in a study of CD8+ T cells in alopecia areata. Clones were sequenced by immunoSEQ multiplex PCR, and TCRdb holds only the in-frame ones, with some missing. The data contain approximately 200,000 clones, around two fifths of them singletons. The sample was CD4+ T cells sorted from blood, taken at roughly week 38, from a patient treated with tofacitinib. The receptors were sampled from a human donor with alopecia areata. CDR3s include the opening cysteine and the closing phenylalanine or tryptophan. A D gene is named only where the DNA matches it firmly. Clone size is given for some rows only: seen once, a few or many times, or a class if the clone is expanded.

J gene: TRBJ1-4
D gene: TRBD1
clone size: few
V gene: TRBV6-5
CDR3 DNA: TGTGCCAGCAGTTCCCGGGCGGGACAGGGGCAGGAAAAACTGTTTTTT
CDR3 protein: CASSSRAGQGQEKLFF

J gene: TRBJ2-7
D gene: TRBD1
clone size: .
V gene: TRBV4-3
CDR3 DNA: TGCGCCAGCAGCCAAGGTACGGGACAGACCTACGAGCAGTACTTC
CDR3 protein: CASSQGTGQTYEQYF

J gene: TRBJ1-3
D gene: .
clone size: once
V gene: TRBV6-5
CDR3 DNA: TGTGCCAGCTCTCGGGGGTTCAGCAGTGGAAACACCATATATTTT
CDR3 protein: CASSRGFSSGNTIYF

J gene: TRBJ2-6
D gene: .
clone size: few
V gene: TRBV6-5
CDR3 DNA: TGTGCCAGCAGCGAGCAGGGTCTTGGGGCCAACGTCCTGACTTTC
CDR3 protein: CASSEQGLGANVLTF

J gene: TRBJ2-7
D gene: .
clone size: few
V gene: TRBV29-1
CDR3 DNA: TGCAGCGTTGATCTGAGCGCGCAACGTGGCGAGCAGTACTTC
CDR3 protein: CSVDLSAQRGEQYF

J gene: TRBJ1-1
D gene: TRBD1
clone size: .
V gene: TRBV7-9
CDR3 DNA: TGTGCCAGCAGCTTCCGGACAGGGGGCACCGTTACTGAAGCTTTCTTT
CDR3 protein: CASSFRTGGTVTEAFF

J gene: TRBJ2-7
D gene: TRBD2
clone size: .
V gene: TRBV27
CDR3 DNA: TGTGCCAGCCGGGGCGGGAGGGCCTACGAGCAGTACTTC
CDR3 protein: CASRGGRAYEQYF

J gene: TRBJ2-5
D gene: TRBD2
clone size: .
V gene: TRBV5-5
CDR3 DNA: TGTGCCAGCGGCATAGCGGGAGGCGGAGAGACCCAGTACTTC
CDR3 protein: CASGIAGGGETQYF

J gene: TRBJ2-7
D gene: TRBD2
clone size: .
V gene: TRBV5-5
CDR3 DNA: TGTGCCAGCAGCCGGCGGGGACTAGCGGACGAGCAGTACTTC
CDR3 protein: CASSRRGLADEQYF

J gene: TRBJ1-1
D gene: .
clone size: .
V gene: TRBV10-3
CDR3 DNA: TGTGCCAGTGGATCCATGAACACTGAAGCTTTCTTT
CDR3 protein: CASGSMNTEAFF

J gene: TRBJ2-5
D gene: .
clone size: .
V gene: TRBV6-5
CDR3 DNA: TGTGCCAGCAGTTACGGACCAACAGGGTTGGAGACCCAGTACTTC
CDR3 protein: CASSYGPTGLETQYF

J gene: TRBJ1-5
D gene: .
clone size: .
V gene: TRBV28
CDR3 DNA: TGTGCCAGCAGTTTATCAGCTGGCAATCAGCCCCAGCATTTT
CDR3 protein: CASSLSAGNQPQHF

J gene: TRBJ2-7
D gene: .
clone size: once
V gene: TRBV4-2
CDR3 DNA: TGTGCCAGCAGCCGCCCAGCGGGCTCAGGCTACGAGCAGTACTTC
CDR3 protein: CASSRPAGSGYEQYF

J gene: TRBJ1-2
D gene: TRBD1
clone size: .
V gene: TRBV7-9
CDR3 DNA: TGTGCCAGCAGCGAGGGACAGGGGGACTATGGCTACACCTTC
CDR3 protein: CASSEGQGDYGYTF

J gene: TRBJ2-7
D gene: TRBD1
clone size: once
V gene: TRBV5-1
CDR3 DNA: TGCGCCAGCAGACTCCAGGGGGTAGGTGGCTACGAGCAGTACTTC
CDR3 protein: CASRLQGVGGYEQYF

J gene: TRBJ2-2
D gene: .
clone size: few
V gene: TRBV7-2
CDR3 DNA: TGTGCCAGCAGCTTTTGGACAGCGAACACCGGGGAGCTGTTTTTT
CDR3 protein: CASSFWTANTGELFF

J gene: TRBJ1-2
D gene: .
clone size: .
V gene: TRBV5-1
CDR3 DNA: TGCGCCAGCAGCGCGGGATACGGCTACACCTTC
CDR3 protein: CASSAGYGYTF

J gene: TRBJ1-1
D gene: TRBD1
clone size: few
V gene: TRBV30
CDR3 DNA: TGTGCCTGGAGTGTGAACAGGGGCACTGAAGCTTTCTTT
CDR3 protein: CAWSVNRGTEAFF

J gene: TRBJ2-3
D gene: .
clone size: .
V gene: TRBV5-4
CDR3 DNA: TGTGCCAGCAGCTTGGCAGATACGCAGTATTTT
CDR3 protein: CASSLADTQYF

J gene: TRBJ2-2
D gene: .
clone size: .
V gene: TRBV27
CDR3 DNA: TGTGCCAGCAGTTTTTTCGGGTATGCGAACACCGGGGAGCTGTTTTTT
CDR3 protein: CASSFFGYANTGELFF

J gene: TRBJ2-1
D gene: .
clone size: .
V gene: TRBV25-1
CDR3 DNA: TGTGCCAGCGGCCAGAGGGACTTTGAGCAGTTCTTC
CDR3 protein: CASGQRDFEQFF

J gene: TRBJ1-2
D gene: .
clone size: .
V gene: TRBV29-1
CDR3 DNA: TGCAGCGCTCCTGGACGGCCCTATGGCTACACCTTC
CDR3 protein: CSAPGRPYGYTF

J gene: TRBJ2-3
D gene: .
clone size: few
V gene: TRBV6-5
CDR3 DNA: TGTGCCAGCTGGGGAAGGGCGGCAGATACGCAGTATTTT
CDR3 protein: CASWGRAADTQYF

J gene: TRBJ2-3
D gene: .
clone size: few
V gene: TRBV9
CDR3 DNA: TGTGCCAGCAGCGTCAGGACGATTGGAGATACGCAGTATTTT
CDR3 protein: CASSVRTIGDTQYF

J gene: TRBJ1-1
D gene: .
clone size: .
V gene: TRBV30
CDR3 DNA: TGTGCCTGGAGTGTAAGGGGGTTGAACACTGAAGCTTTCTTT
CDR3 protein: CAWSVRGLNTEAFF

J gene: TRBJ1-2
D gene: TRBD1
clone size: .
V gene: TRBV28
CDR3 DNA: TGTGCCAGCAGTACCGCCGGGACAGGGGGGGGCGGCTACACCTTC
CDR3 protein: CASSTAGTGGGGYTF

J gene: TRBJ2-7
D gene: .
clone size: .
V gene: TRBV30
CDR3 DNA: TGTGCCTGGAGTGTAGGAAGGGTCCAGACCTACGAGCAGTACTTC
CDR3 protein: CAWSVGRVQTYEQYF

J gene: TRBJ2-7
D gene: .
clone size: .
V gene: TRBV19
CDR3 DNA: TGTGCCAGTAGCATAGGGCCCCTGGGCGAGCAGTACTTC
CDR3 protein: CASSIGPLGEQYF

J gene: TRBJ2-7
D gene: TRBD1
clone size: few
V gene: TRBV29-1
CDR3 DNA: TGCAGCGTAGGACAGGGGCTCACCTACGAGCAGTACTTC
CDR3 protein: CSVGQGLTYEQYF

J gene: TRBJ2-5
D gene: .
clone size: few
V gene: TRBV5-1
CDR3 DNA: TGCGCCAGCAGCTTGAGTATGGAGACCCAGTACTTC
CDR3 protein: CASSLSMETQYF

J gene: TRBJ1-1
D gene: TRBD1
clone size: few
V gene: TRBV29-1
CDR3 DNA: TGCAGCGTTATACAGGGGTTGGACACTGAAGCTTTCTTT
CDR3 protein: CSVIQGLDTEAFF

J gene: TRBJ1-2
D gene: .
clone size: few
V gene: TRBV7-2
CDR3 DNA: TGTGCCAGCAGCTTATCCGCAGGGGACTATGGCTACACCTTC
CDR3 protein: CASSLSAGDYGYTF

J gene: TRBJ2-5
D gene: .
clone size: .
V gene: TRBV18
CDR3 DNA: TGTGCCAGCTCACTGCAAGAGACCCAGTACTTC
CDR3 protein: CASSLQETQYF

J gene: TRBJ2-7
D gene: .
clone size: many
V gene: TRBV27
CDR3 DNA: TGTGCCAGCAGTTTATCCCCCCAGGGTCGGTACGAGCAGTACTTC
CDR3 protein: CASSLSPQGRYEQYF

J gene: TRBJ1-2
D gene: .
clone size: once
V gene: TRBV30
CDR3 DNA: TGTGCCTGGAGTAGTTCGGGGGTTTACTATGGCTACACCTTC
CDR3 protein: CAWSSSGVYYGYTF

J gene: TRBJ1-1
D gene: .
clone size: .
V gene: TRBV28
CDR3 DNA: TGTGCCAGCAGTTCTCAGGGGCCTGAAGCTTTCTTT
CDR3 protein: CASSSQGPEAFF

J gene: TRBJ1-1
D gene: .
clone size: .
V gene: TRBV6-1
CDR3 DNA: TGTGCCAGCATGGACGGGAACACTGAAGCTTTCTTT
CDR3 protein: CASMDGNTEAFF

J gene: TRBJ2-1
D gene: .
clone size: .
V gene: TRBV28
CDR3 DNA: TGTGCCAGCAGGGACAGAACAGTAAGGCAGTTCTTC
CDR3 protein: CASRDRTVRQFF

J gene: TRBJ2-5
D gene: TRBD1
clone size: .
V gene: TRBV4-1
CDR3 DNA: TGCGCCAGCAGCCAAGAAGGGGGCCGGAAGACCCAGTACTTC
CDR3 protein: CASSQEGGRKTQYF

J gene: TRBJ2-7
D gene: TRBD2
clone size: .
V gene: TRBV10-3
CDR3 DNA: TGTGCCACCGCGCCCGGACTAGCGGGAGGTGTCGACGAGCAGTACTTC
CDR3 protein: CATAPGLAGGVDEQYF

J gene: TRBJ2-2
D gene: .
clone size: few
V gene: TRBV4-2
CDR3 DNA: TGTGCCAGCAGCCAAGAAGGGAGGCCGAACACCGGGGAGCTGTTTTTT
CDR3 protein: CASSQEGRPNTGELFF

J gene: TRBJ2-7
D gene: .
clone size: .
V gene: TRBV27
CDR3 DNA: TGTGCCAGCAGTCCATCACAGGGACCTATCTACGAGCAGTACTTC
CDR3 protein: CASSPSQGPIYEQYF

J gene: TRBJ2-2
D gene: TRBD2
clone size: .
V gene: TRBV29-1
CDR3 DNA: TGCAGCGTTGCCTATAGCGGGGGGAACACCGGGGAGCTGTTTTTT
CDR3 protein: CSVAYSGGNTGELFF

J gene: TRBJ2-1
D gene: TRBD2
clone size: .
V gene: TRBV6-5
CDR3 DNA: TGTGCCAGCAGACCTCTAGCGGGGGCTGCAAATGAGCAGTTCTTC
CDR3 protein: CASRPLAGAANEQFF

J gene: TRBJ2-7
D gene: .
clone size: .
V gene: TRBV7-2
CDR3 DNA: TGTGCCAGCAGCCCTAGCTCCTACGAGCAGTACTTC
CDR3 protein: CASSPSSYEQYF

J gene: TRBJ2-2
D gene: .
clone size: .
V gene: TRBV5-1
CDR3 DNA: TGCGCCAGCAGCGGTGACGGCGGGGAGCTGTTTTTT
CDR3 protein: CASSGDGGELFF

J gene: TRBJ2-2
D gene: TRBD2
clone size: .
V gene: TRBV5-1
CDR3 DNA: TGCGCCAGCAGCTCCTCCCGGGTAGCGGGAGGCCCTGGCACCGGGGAGCTGTTTTTT
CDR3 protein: CASSSSRVAGGPGTGELFF

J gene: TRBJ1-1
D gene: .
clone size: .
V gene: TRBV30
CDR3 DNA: TGTGCCTGGATTTTCACAGGGCTTACTGAAGCTTTCTTT
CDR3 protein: CAWIFTGLTEAFF